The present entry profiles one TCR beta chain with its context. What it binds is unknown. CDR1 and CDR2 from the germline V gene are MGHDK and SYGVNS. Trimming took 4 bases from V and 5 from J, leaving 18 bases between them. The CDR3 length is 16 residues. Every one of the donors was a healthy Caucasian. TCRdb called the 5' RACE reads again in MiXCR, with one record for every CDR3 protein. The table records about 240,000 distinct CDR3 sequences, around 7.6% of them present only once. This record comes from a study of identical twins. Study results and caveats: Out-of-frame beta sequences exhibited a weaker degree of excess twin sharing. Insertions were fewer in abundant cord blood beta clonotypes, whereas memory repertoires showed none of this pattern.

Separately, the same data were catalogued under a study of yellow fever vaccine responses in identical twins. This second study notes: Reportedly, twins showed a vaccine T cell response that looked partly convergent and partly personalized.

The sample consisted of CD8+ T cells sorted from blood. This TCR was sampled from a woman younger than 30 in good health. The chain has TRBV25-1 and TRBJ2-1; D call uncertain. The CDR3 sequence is CASSVYLWASNNEQFF. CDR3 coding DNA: TGTGCCAGCAGTGTGTATCTTTGGGCCTCGAACAATGAGCAGTTCTTC.